This TCR beta chain was obtained from a study of control samples from healthy donors and cancer patients. The CDR3 has 15 amino acids. From germline, CDR1 is MNHEY and CDR2 SVGAGI. V was shortened by 7 bases and J by 0 bases, with 10 bases between the two germline ends. TCRdb keeps only in-frame clones here, not all; method: immunoSEQ multiplex PCR. The sample yields 150,000 or so clones, around nine tenths seen once. Specimen: blood. The receptor was derived from a man under 40 in good health. The V and J genes are TRBV6-5 and TRBJ2-6, with D perhaps matching TRBD1 (6 bases). CDR3: CASNRQDSGANVLTF. CDR3 nucleotides: TGTGCCAGCAACCGACAGGACTCTGGGGCCAACGTCCTGACTTTC.